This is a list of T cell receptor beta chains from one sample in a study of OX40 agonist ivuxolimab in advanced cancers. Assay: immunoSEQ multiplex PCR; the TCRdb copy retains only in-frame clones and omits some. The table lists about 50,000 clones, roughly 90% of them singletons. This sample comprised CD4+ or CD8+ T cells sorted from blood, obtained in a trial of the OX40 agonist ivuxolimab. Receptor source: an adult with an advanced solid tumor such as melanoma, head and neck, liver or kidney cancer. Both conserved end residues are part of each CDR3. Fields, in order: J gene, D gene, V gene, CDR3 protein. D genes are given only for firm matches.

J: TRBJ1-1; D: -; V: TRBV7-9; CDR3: CASSLGRGMNTEAFF
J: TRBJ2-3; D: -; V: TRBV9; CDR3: CASSVGGGYADTQYF
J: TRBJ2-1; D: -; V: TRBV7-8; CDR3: CASSSQGRNEQFF
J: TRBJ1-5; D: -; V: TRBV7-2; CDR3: CASSLVGTNQPQHF
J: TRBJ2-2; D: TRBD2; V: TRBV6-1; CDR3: CASSGTGGVNTGELFF
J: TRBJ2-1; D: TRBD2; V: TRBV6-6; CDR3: CASSYPGLAGEQFF
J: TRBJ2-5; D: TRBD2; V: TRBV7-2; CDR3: CASELSGGQETQYF
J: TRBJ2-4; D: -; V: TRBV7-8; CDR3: CASSLLGQGAKNIQYF
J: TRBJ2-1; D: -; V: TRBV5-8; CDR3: CASSLYGPEQFF
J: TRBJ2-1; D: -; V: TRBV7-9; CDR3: CASSLEQYNEQFF
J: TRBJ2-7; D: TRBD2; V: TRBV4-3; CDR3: CASSQGTSAAYEQYF
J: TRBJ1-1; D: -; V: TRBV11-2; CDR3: CASSLGSTTEAFF
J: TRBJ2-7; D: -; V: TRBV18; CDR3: CASSPGDPYEQYF
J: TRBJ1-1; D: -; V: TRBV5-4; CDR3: CASSTGGPAEAFF
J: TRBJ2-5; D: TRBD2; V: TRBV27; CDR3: CASSLFSGGQETQYF
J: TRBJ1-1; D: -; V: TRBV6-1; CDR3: CASILSDSIEAFF
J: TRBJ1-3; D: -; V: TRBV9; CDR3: CASSPLLSARSGNTIYF
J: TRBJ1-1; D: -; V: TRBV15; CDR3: CATSRDLKEAFF
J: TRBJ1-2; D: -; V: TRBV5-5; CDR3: CASSLEGSGVLYGYTF
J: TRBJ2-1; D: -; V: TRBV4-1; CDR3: CASSQRWPYNEQFF
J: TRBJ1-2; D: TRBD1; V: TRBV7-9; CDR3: CASSSGQIYGYTF
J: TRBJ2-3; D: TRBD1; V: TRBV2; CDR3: CASSTGDRVTDTQYF
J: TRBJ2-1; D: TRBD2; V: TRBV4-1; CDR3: CASSQVVQGGDEQFF
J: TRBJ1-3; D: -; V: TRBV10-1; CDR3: CPRGRGGNTIYF
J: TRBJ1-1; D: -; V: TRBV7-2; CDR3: CASSIGAGDAFF
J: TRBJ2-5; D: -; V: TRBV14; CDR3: CASSQGLEETQYF
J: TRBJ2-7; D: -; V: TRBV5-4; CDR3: CASSPTGISPYEQYF
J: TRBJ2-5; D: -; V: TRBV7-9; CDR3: CASSLAGGTDQETQYF
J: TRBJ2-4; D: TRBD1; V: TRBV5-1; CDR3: CASSQGQGRDYLAKNIQYF
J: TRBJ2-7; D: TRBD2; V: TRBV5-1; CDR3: CASSRSGNYEQYF
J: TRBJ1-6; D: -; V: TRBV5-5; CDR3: CASSLVGVGNSPLHF
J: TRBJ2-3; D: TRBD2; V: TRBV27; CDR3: CASSGAGVDTQYF
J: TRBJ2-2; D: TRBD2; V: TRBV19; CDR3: CASSGLADNTGELFF
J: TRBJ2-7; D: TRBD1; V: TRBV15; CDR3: CATSREQGTYGEQYF
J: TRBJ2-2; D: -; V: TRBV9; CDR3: CASSEGRDKTTGELFF
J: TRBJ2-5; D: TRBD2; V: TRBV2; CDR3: CASRAGLGETQYF
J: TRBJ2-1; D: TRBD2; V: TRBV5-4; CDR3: CASTRTSGLSSYNEQFF
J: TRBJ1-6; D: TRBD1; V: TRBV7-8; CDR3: CASSERAGGLSPLHF